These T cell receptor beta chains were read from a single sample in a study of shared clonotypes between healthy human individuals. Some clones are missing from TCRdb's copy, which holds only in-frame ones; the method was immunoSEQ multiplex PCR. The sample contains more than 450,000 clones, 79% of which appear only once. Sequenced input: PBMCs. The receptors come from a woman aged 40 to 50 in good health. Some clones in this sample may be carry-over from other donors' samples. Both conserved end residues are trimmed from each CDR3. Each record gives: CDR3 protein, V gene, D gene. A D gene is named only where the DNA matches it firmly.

ASIGGVGQPQH	TRBV2	NA
ASSLGQETYEQY	TRBV28	NA
ASSSQRTYEQY	TRBV7-2	NA
ASSLTSGSHTDTQY	TRBV5-4	TRBD2
SARGVREQF	TRBV20-1	NA
ASSPIGTQADTQY	TRBV18	NA
ASSLPLGLAGFNEQF	TRBV5-4	TRBD2
ASSLLLAFASDTQY	TRBV7-9	NA
ASSLDGRENNEQF	TRBV11-2	TRBD2
ASRVWDRGPNKSYEQY	TRBV5-1	TRBD1
ASSLYGGDGEKLF	TRBV5-5	NA
ASTSGAGTGELF	TRBV2	NA
ASRGGSGYNEQF	TRBV19	TRBD2
ASSPQGGQLGNQPQH	TRBV18	NA